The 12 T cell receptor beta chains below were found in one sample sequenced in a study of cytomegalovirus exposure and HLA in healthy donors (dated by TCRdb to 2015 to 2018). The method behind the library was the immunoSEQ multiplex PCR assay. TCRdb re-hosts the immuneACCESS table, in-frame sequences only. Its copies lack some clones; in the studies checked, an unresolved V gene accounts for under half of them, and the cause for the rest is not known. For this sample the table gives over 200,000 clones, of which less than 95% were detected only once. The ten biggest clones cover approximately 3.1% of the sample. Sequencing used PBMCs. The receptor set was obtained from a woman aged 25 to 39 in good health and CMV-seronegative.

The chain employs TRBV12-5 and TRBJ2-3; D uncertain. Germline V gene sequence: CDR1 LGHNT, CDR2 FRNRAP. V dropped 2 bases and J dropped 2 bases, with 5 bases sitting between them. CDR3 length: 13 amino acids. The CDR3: CASGLTTTDTQYF. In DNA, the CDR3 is TGTGCTAGTGGTTTGACGACCACAGATACGCAGTATTTT.

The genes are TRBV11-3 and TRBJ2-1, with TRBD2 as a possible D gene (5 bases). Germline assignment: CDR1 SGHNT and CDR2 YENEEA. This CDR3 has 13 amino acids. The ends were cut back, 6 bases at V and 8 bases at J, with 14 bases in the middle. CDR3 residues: CASRGGSVDEQFF. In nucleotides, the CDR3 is TGTGCCAGCAGAGGCGGGTCAGTGGATGAGCAGTTCTTC.

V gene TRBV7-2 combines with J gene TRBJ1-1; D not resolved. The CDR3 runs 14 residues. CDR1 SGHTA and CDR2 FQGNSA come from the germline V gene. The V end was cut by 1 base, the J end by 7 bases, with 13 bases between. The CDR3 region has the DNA TGTGCCAGCAGCTTAGTAGGGCAGTCCAGTGAAGCTTTCTTT. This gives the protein CASSLVGQSSEAFF. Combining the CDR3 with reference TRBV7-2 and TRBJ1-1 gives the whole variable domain GAGVSQSPSNKVTEKGKDVELRCDPISGHTALYWYRQSLGQGLEFLIYFQGNSAPDKSGLPSDRFSAERTGGSVSTLTIQRTQQEDSAVYLCASSLVGQSSEAFFGQGTRLTVV.

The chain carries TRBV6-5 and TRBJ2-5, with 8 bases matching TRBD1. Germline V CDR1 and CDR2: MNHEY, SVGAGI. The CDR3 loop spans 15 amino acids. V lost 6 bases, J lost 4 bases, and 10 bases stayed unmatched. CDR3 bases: TGTGCCAGCAGCGGATACAGGGGGTTTGTAGAGACCCAGTACTTC. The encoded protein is CASSGYRGFVETQYF.

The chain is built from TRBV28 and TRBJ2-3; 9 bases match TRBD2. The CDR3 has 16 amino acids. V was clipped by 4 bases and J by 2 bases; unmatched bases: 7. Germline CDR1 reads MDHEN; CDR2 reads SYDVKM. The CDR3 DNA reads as TGTGCCAGCAGTTCTGGGGTAGCGGGAGACACAGATACGCAGTATTTT. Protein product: CASSSGVAGDTDTQYF.

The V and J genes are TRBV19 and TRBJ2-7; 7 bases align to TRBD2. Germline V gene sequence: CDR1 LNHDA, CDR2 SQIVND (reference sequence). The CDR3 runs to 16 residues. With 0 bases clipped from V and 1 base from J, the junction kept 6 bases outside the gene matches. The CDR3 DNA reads TGTGCCAGTAGTATAGATCATCCTAGCGGATCCTACGAGCAGTACTTC. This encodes CASSIDHPSGSYEQYF. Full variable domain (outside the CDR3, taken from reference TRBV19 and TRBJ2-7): DGGITQSPKYLFRKEGQNVTLSCEQNLNHDAMYWYRQDPGQGLRLIYYSQIVNDFQKGDIAEGYSVSREKKESFPLTVTSAQKNPTAFYLCASSIDHPSGSYEQYFGPGTRLTVT.

The CDR3 sequence is CASSLAGTGGDQPQHF. CDR3 DNA sequence: TGTGCCAGCTCACTTGCCGGGACAGGGGGGGATCAGCCCCAGCATTTT. The V gene is TRBV18, the J gene TRBJ1-5; 11 bases align to TRBD1. Per the germline V gene, CDR1 is KGHSH and CDR2 is LQKENI. V lost 4 bases, J lost 5 bases, and 7 bases stayed unmatched. The CDR3 is made up of 16 amino acids.

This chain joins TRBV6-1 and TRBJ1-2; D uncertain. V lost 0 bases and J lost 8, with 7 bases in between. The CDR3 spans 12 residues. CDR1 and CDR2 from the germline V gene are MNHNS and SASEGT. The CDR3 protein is CASSEALPGYTF. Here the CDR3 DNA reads TGTGCCAGCAGTGAAGCCCTACCCGGCTACACCTTC.

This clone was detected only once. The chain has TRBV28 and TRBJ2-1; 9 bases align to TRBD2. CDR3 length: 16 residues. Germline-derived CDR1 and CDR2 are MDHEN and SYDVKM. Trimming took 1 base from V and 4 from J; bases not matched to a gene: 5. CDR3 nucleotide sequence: TGTGCCAGCAGTTTATATATGACTAGCGGATACAATGAGCAGTTCTTC. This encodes CASSLYMTSGYNEQFF.

The CDR3 region is CASSLTWETSYEQYF. The CDR3 DNA follows: TGTGCCAGCAGCTTGACGTGGGAGACCTCCTACGAGCAGTACTTC. The rearrangement joins TRBV5-6 to TRBJ2-7, with D possibly matching TRBD2 (5 bases). Per germline, CDR1 SGHDT and CDR2 YYEEEE. Deletions cut 1 base from V and 0 bases from J, with 11 bases between. There are 15 residues in the CDR3.

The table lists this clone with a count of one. The CDR3 region is CASSLERTSGSFTGNEQFF. CDR3 coding DNA: TGCGCCAGCAGCTTGGAGAGGACTAGCGGGAGTTTCACGGGCAATGAGCAGTTCTTC. This rearrangement joins TRBV5-1 to TRBJ2-1, with 13 bases fitting TRBD2. V was pared by 0 bases and J by 6 bases, with 12 bases of the junction left unmatched. Germline CDR1 reads SGHRS; CDR2 reads YFSETQ. This CDR3 spans 19 amino acids.

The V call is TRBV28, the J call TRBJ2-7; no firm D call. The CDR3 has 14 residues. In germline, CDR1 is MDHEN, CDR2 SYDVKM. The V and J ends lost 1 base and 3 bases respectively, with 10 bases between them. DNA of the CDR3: TGTGCCAGCAGTTTATCAGGCGGAAACTACGAGCAGTACTTC. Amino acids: CASSLSGGNYEQYF.